In this sample, the clone carrying this T cell receptor beta chain turned up a few times. What it recognizes is unknown. The data derive from a study of beta chain features in type 1 diabetes. Study observations and caveats: Cells with high TCR expression could be over-represented when cDNA is sequenced. Moderate yet significant TCRB CDR3 shortening was seen in Type 1 diabetes patients in all four CD4+ subsets.

Every bit of the isolated RNA underwent reverse transcription, so sequencing read expressed TCRB transcripts. About 3.57 million reads, on average, came from each naive, central memory and regulatory T cell sample. TCRdb's copy holds only in-frame clones and misses some; the assay was immunoSEQ multiplex PCR. The profile shows approximately 160,000 clones, about a tenth of them singletons. This CDR3 region has 12 residues. From germline, CDR1 is SQVTM and CDR2 ANQGSEA. The V and J ends lost 2 bases and 4 bases respectively, with 7 bases between them. The chain links TRBV29-1 to TRBJ2-3, with D perhaps TRBD1 (5 bases). This TCR was recovered from a man aged 30 to 39 with type 1 diabetes. The sequenced material came from central memory CD4+ T cells from blood. The DNA of the CDR3 is TGCAGCGTTGAAAAGGGGCCAGATACGCAGTATTTT. It translates to CSVEKGPDTQYF.